Below are 13 T cell receptor beta chains sequenced from a single sample in a study of T-cell memory formation after mild COVID-19. TCRdb called the 5' RACE reads again in MiXCR, with one record for every CDR3 protein. The profile covers over 120,000 distinct CDR3 sequences, with under 25% appearing a single time and 2% to 2.5% taken by the ten largest. Material: PBMCs or a T cell subset sorted from them (not recorded which). These receptors were taken from an adult woman who had mild COVID-19 (a few samples of this study predate the infection). Cell type and time point are not known.

The chain uses TRBV3-1 and TRBJ2-3; TRBD2 matches at 9 bases. Germline assignment: CDR1 LGHDT and CDR2 YNNKEL (reference sequence). With 4 bases clipped from V and 6 bases from J, the junction kept 8 bases outside the gene matches. CDR3 length: 15 residues. CDR3 residues: CASSLTAGGPDTQYF. The CDR3 region has the DNA TGTGCCAGCAGCCTAACTGCGGGAGGGCCCGATACGCAGTATTTT.

At least ten counts were recorded for this clonotype. CDR3 DNA sequence: TGTGCCACCAGTAGGCTTTCCGGGGAGCTGTTTTTT. Protein: CATSRLSGELFF. The chain combines TRBV24-1 with TRBJ2-2; no definite D call. Deletions cut 6 bases from V and 6 bases from J, with 7 bases between. Germline assignment: CDR1 KGHDR and CDR2 SFDVKD. The CDR3 spans 12 residues.

The chain has TRBV7-8 and TRBJ1-2; D is undetermined. Trimming cost V 6 bases and J 4 bases, with 15 bases left between them. Germline V CDR1 and CDR2: SGHVS, FQNEAQ. The CDR3 consists of 14 residues. Here the CDR3 reads CASSLNVGSYGYTF. The DNA for the CDR3 is TGTGCCAGCAGTTTAAATGTGGGGAGCTATGGCTACACCTTC. Based on the CDR3 plus reference TRBV7-8 and TRBJ1-2, the full variable domain is GAGVSQSPRYKVAKRGQDVALRCDPISGHVSLFWYQQALGQGPEFLTYFQNEAQLDKSGLPSDRFFAERPEGSVSTLKIQRTQQEDSAVYLCASSLNVGSYGYTFGSGTRLTVV.

The chain uses TRBV9 and TRBJ2-3; a weak D match, TRBD1 (5 bases). Germline CDR1 reads SGDLS; CDR2 reads YYNGEE. This CDR3 comprises 18 residues. V was pared by 0 bases and J by 5 bases, with 22 bases between. The CDR3 sequence: CASSVGDVRALVRDTQYF. For the CDR3, the DNA is TGTGCCAGCAGCGTAGGTGATGTCAGGGCACTCGTTCGAGATACGCAGTATTTT.

This clonotype was seen a handful of times. V gene TRBV18 combines with J gene TRBJ2-7; D gene uncertain. CDR1 is KGHSH, CDR2 LQKENI, per germline. The CDR3 length is 17 residues. V gave up 2 bases and J gave up 1 base, with 18 bases separating them. The CDR3, as DNA: TGTGCCAGCTCACCATCCCCGGGTGTAGGCCCTTCCTACGAGCAGTACTTC. Translated: CASSPSPGVGPSYEQYF.

This chain links TRBV12-3 or TRBV12-4 with TRBJ1-1, with D unresolved. V was cut by 10 bases and J by 1 base, with 7 bases left in between. The CDR3 totals 11 residues. The CDR3 loop is CAIQKNTEAFF. Here the CDR3 DNA reads TGTGCCATACAAAAGAACACTGAAGCTTTCTTT.

This clonotype was counted only a few times. The chain has TRBV7-2 and TRBJ1-3; TRBD1 might be the D (5 bases). The germline V and J ends were trimmed by 10 bases and 2 bases, with 15 bases remaining between them. The CDR3 is made up of 14 amino acids. Per the germline V gene, CDR1 is SGHTA and CDR2 is FQGNSA. CDR3 nucleotide sequence: TGTGCCACCAAACTAGGGGTAGCTGGAAACACCATATATTTT. Its translation: CATKLGVAGNTIYF.

This clonotype occurred a few times. This chain connects TRBV6-5 to TRBJ2-1; a weak D match, TRBD2 (5 bases). V was shortened by 0 bases and J by 4 bases, with 10 bases between the two germline ends. CDR1 MNHEY and CDR2 SVGAGI come from the germline V gene. CDR3 length: 15 residues. The CDR3 nucleotides read TGTGCCAGCAGTTACTCGGCGGGTAATTACAATGAGCAGTTCTTC. This translates into CASSYSAGNYNEQFF.

This clonotype was detected a few times. The V gene is TRBV7-9, the J gene TRBJ1-1; D is unclear. This CDR3 is 11 amino acids long. V lost 3 bases and J 4 bases, leaving 3 bases between the germline ends. CDR1 is SEHNR and CDR2 is FQNEAQ in the germline V gene (reference sequence). The CDR3 region is CASSFITEAFF. CDR3 coding DNA: TGTGCCAGCAGCTTTATCACTGAAGCTTTCTTT.

There are a few counts of this clonotype. The rearrangement uses TRBV24-1 and TRBJ2-6; 10 bases agree with TRBD2. CDR1 is KGHDR, CDR2 SFDVKD, per germline. The CDR3 runs to 18 residues. V was pared by 4 bases and J by 0 bases, with 5 bases of the junction left unmatched. The CDR3 nucleotides read TGTGCCACCAGTGAACCGCTAGCGGGGGACTCTGGGGCCAACGTCCTGACTTTC. This translates into CATSEPLAGDSGANVLTF.

This clonotype was picked up one time. J is TRBJ2-2 and V is TRBV6-5; 13 bases align to TRBD2. V gave up 7 bases and J gave up 1 base; unmatched junction bases: 6. The germline V gene encodes CDR1 MNHEY and CDR2 SVGAGI. The CDR3 covers 17 residues. CDR3: CASTLLAGGRNTGELFF. Here the CDR3 DNA reads TGTGCCAGCACCTTACTAGCGGGGGGGCGGAACACCGGGGAGCTGTTTTTT.

The chain carries TRBV5-1 and TRBJ2-7; TRBD1 agrees at 7 bases. The CDR3 consists of 14 residues. The V segment lost 4 bases and the J segment 2 bases; nucleotides outside the gene matches: 6. The germline V gene has CDR1 SGHRS and CDR2 YFSETQ. The CDR3 protein is CASSPPGQTYEQYF. In DNA, the CDR3 is TGCGCCAGCAGCCCCCCGGGACAGACCTACGAGCAGTACTTC.

This clonotype was detected ten times or more. The V and J genes are TRBV19 and TRBJ2-5, with TRBD2 as a possible D gene (5 bases). The germline V gene has CDR1 LNHDA and CDR2 SQIVND (reference sequence). V shed 2 bases and J shed 4 bases, with 8 bases lying between them. CDR3 length: 13 amino acids. In DNA, the CDR3 is TGTGCCAGTAGTATACAGGCGGGAGAGACCCAGTACTTC. Translated: CASSIQAGETQYF. The whole variable domain, remainder taken from reference TRBV19 and TRBJ2-5, is DGGITQSPKYLFRKEGQNVTLSCEQNLNHDAMYWYRQDPGQGLRLIYYSQIVNDFQKGDIAEGYSVSREKKESFPLTVTSAQKNPTAFYLCASSIQAGETQYFGPGTRLLVL.